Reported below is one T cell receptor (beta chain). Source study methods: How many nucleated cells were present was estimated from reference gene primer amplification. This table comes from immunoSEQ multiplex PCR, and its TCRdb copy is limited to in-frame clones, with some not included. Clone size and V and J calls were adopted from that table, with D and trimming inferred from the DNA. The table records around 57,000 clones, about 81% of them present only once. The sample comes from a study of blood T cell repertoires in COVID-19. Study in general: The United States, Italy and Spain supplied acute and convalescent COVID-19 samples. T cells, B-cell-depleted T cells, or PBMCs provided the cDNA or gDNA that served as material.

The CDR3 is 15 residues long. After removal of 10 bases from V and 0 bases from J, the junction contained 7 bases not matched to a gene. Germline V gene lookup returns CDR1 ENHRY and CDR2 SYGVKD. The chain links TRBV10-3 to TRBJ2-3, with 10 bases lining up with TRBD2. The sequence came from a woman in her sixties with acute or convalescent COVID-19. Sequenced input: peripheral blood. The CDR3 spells CATALAGVSTDTQYF. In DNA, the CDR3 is TGTGCCACCGCTCTAGCGGGGGTGAGCACAGATACGCAGTATTTT.